These T cell receptor beta chains were read from a single sample in a study of cytomegalovirus exposure and HLA in healthy donors. Generated by immunoSEQ multiplex PCR, the TCRdb table keeps only in-frame clones and is missing some. This table has approximately 95,000 clones, under 85% appearing once. The source material was PBMCs. The receptors shown here come from a woman aged 35 to 49 in good health and CMV-seropositive. Both conserved end residues are part of each CDR3. D genes are given only for firm matches. Size values are once, few and many counts, or a class for expanded clones, and some rows have none.

v_gene	abundance	d_gene	j_gene	CDR3aa	CDR3nt
TRBV7-6	.	TRBD2	TRBJ2-7	CASSPSGGYEQYF	TGTGCCAGCAGCCCTAGCGGGGGCTACGAGCAGTACTTC
TRBV5-1	.	.	TRBJ2-3	CASSLLYMGASDTQYF	TGCGCCAGCAGCTTGTTGTATATGGGGGCTTCGGATACGCAGTATTTT
TRBV5-4	.	TRBD2	TRBJ2-3	CASSSGTSGSDTQYF	TGTGCCAGCAGCAGCGGGACTAGCGGGAGTGATACGCAGTATTTT
TRBV19	.	TRBD1	TRBJ1-2	CASSIDLPQTGTGYGYTF	TGTGCCAGTAGTATAGATCTCCCCCAAACCGGGACAGGCTATGGCTACACCTTC
TRBV21-1	.	.	TRBJ2-5	CASSKDPLDRETQYF	TGTGCCAGCAGCAAAGATCCCCTAGATAGGGAGACCCAGTACTTC
TRBV18	few	.	TRBJ1-1	CASSPFPPGAGTEAFF	TGTGCCAGCTCACCATTCCCCCCAGGGGCGGGCACTGAAGCTTTCTTT
TRBV11-3	.	.	TRBJ2-1	CASSPAGGEQFF	TGTGCCAGCAGCCCTGCGGGCGGTGAGCAGTTCTTC
TRBV7-2	.	.	TRBJ2-1	CASSLAGSTYNEQFF	TGTGCCAGCAGCTTAGCCGGGAGTACCTACAATGAGCAGTTCTTC
TRBV19	.	.	TRBJ2-6	CASSAGLTGANVLTF	TGTGCCAGTAGTGCGGGGTTAACTGGGGCCAACGTCCTGACTTTC
TRBV21-1	.	.	TRBJ1-1	CASSKLVRLNTEAFF	TGTGCCAGCAGCAAACTTGTCAGGTTGAACACTGAAGCTTTCTTT
TRBV9	.	TRBD1	TRBJ2-6	CASSVQGAHGANVLTF	TGTGCCAGCAGCGTACAGGGGGCGCACGGGGCCAACGTCCTGACTTTC
TRBV10-3	once	.	TRBJ2-5	CAIKPGSGQETQYF	TGTGCCATCAAGCCGGGGTCGGGGCAAGAGACCCAGTACTTC
TRBV5-4	.	TRBD1	TRBJ2-5	CASSSDRGQTQYF	TGTGCCAGCAGCTCAGACAGGGGGCAGACCCAGTACTTC
TRBV28	.	TRBD1	TRBJ1-4	CASRTGGASNEKLFF	TGTGCCAGCAGGACAGGGGGCGCCTCTAATGAAAAACTGTTTTTT
TRBV11-2	.	TRBD2	TRBJ2-1	CASSSLAGKGYEQFF	TGTGCCAGCAGCTCTTTAGCGGGGAAGGGGTATGAGCAGTTCTTC
TRBV6-1	.	.	TRBJ2-5	CASSPRDYQETQYF	TGTGCCAGCAGCCCCCGGGACTACCAAGAGACCCAGTACTTC
TRBV19	.	TRBD1	TRBJ2-7	CASSPTGWTGGYEQYF	TGTGCCAGTAGCCCCACCGGTTGGACAGGGGGTTACGAGCAGTACTTC
TRBV6-1	.	.	TRBJ1-1	CASSQAQYTEAFF	TGTGCCAGCAGTCAAGCTCAGTACACTGAAGCTTTCTTT
TRBV15	.	.	TRBJ1-3	CATSNRQPITQGAIYF	TGTGCCACCAGCAACCGACAGCCAATTACCCAAGGCGCCATATATTTT
TRBV19	.	TRBD2	TRBJ2-7	CASSGTSGTYEQYF	TGTGCCAGTAGCGGGACTAGCGGGACCTACGAGCAGTACTTC
TRBV27	.	.	TRBJ2-7	CASSSPRDISYAQYF	TGTGCCAGCAGTTCGCCCCGGGACATCTCCTACGCGCAGTACTTC
TRBV29-1	.	TRBD2	TRBJ2-1	CSVADGSGGEQFF	TGCAGCGTTGCGGATGGGAGCGGGGGTGAGCAGTTCTTC
TRBV4-1	.	.	TRBJ2-5	CASSQTTIQETQYF	TGCGCCAGCAGCCAGACTACCATCCAAGAGACCCAGTACTTC
TRBV10-3	.	TRBD2	TRBJ2-1	CATHPGTSTNEQFF	TGTGCCACCCATCCCGGGACTAGTACAAATGAGCAGTTCTTC
TRBV7-9	many	.	TRBJ1-1	CASSLDRTEAFF	TGTGCCAGCAGCTTAGACAGGACTGAAGCTTTCTTT
TRBV6-6	few	TRBD1	TRBJ2-7	CASHDRTGGDYEQYF	TGTGCCAGCCACGACCGGACAGGGGGCGATTACGAGCAGTACTTC
TRBV28	.	TRBD1	TRBJ1-5	CASSPSGQGSMPQHF	TGTGCCAGCAGTCCTTCTGGACAGGGGAGTATGCCCCAGCATTTT
TRBV5-1	few	.	TRBJ1-3	CASSRRPINAESGNTIYF	TGCGCCAGCAGCAGACGGCCTATTAATGCGGAGTCTGGAAACACCATATATTTT
TRBV14	.	TRBD2	TRBJ2-5	CASSPIGSGRARETQYF	TGTGCCAGCAGCCCCATTGGAAGCGGGAGGGCCCGGGAGACCCAGTACTTC
TRBV29-1	.	TRBD2	TRBJ2-3	CSVEERWGGRYTDTQYF	TGCAGCGTTGAAGAGCGATGGGGCGGGAGGTACACAGATACGCAGTATTTT
TRBV5-4	.	.	TRBJ2-5	CASSLGGQETQYF	TGTGCCAGCAGCTTGGGCGGCCAAGAGACCCAGTACTTC
TRBV2	.	TRBD2	TRBJ2-5	CASTSPGLAVETQYF	TGTGCCAGCACCTCCCCGGGACTAGCGGTGGAGACCCAGTACTTC
TRBV11-3	.	.	TRBJ1-1	CASSTSRDTNTEAFF	TGTGCCAGCAGCACCAGCAGGGACACAAACACTGAAGCTTTCTTT
TRBV19	few	.	TRBJ2-3	CASSKGVDTQYF	TGTGCCAGTAGTAAGGGGGTCGATACGCAGTATTTT
TRBV5-1	.	TRBD1	TRBJ1-1	CASSLQGATEAFF	TGCGCCAGCAGCTTACAGGGGGCAACTGAAGCTTTCTTT
TRBV5-1	few	.	TRBJ2-7	CASSRTTDSYEQYF	TGCGCCAGCAGCCGGACGACAGACTCCTACGAGCAGTACTTC
TRBV5-1	.	TRBD2	TRBJ2-7	CASRPGLGSFYEQYF	TGCGCCAGCAGGCCGGGACTAGGGTCCTTCTACGAGCAGTACTTC
TRBV7-9	.	.	TRBJ2-3	CASSLVRGPSNTQYF	TGTGCCAGCAGCTTAGTCAGAGGGCCGTCGAATACGCAGTATTTT
TRBV30	.	TRBD1	TRBJ2-5	CAWRDRETQYF	TGTGCCTGGAGGGACAGGGAGACCCAGTACTTC
TRBV6-1	.	TRBD1	TRBJ1-2	CASSGNRGYGYTF	TGTGCCAGCAGTGGAAACAGGGGTTATGGCTACACCTTC
TRBV7-7	.	.	TRBJ2-1	CASSLERASYNEQFF	TGTGCTAGCAGCTTAGAGCGGGCTTCCTACAATGAGCAGTTCTTC
TRBV20-1	.	.	TRBJ2-1	CSAQTLDEQFF	TGCAGTGCTCAAACTCTTGATGAGCAGTTCTTC
TRBV30	.	TRBD2	TRBJ2-7	CAWSWTGGPHEQYF	TGTGCCTGGAGTTGGACGGGAGGGCCTCACGAGCAGTACTTC
TRBV5-6	.	.	TRBJ2-7	CASSFHYEQYF	TGTGCCAGCAGCTTCCACTACGAGCAGTACTTC
TRBV5-1	.	.	TRBJ1-2	CASSSGGSLGYTF	TGCGCCAGCAGCTCGGGGGGGTCTCTTGGCTACACCTTC
TRBV18	.	.	TRBJ1-1	CASSLSLGGLETEAFF	TGTGCCAGCTCGCTCTCACTAGGTGGATTAGAGACTGAAGCTTTCTTT
TRBV7-9	.	.	TRBJ1-2	CASSLGPPPGGYTF	TGTGCCAGCAGCCTGGGTCCCCCCCCGGGTGGCTACACCTTC
TRBV29-1	.	.	TRBJ2-4	CSAGLAKNIQYF	TGCAGCGCAGGTCTAGCCAAAAACATTCAGTACTTC
TRBV20-1	.	.	TRBJ2-1	CSASDLREQFF	TGCAGTGCTAGCGACTTAAGGGAGCAGTTCTTC
TRBV7-8	.	TRBD1	TRBJ2-7	CASSYRQGEYYEQYF	TGTGCCAGCAGCTATCGACAGGGGGAGTACTACGAGCAGTACTTC
TRBV4-1	.	.	TRBJ1-3	CASSSFSGNTIYF	TGCGCCAGCAGCTCCTTCTCTGGAAACACCATATATTTT
TRBV7-9	few	TRBD1	TRBJ1-4	CASSPTVQGEKLFF	TGTGCCAGCAGCCCGACCGTACAGGGGGAAAAACTGTTTTTT
TRBV6-5	.	TRBD2	TRBJ2-4	CASSPRPPGLGIQYF	TGTGCCAGCAGCCCCCGACCCCCGGGACTAGGCATTCAGTACTTC
TRBV29-1	.	TRBD2	TRBJ2-3	CSVEASGSFTDTQYF	TGCAGCGTTGAAGCTAGCGGGAGTTTTACAGATACGCAGTATTTT
TRBV6-1	.	TRBD1	TRBJ1-3	CASSNRGGNTIYF	TGTGCCAGCAGTAACAGGGGTGGAAACACCATATATTTT
TRBV5-6	.	TRBD2	TRBJ2-7	CASSPGPSGTNYYEQYF	TGTGCCAGCAGCCCAGGGCCTAGCGGGACTAATTACTACGAGCAGTACTTC
TRBV5-1	.	.	TRBJ1-1	CASSLAGYEAFF	TGCGCCAGCAGCTTGGCGGGGTATGAAGCTTTCTTT
TRBV11-3	.	TRBD2	TRBJ2-1	CASSLEGLAGAEQFF	TGTGCCAGCAGCTTAGAGGGACTAGCGGGAGCTGAGCAGTTCTTC
TRBV5-8	.	.	TRBJ1-1	CASSSRTLRNTEAFF	TGTGCCAGCAGCTCACGGACATTGAGGAACACTGAAGCTTTCTTT